The 25 T cell receptor beta chains presented below share a single source sample, sequenced in a study of Ad26.COV2.S vaccination and SARS-CoV-2 variants. Sample treatment: some 20 received Ad26.COV2.S at low or high dose, single or two shots; 5 received placebo; per-sample allocation not given. Samples were taken on day 63 after the first vaccine or placebo injection. The protocol was immunoSEQ multiplex PCR, while the TCRdb copy is restricted to in-frame clones and leaves out a portion. The sample contains hundreds of thousands of clones, over 80% of which appear only once. Sequenced here: peripheral blood, sampled in a trial of Ad26.COV2.S vaccine versus placebo. All receptors come from a person aged 18-60 years who received the Ad26.COV2.S COVID-19 vaccine or a placebo.

CDR3 protein: CASSLFQGRTEAFF. The CDR3 coding sequence is TGTGCCAGCAGCTTGTTCCAGGGGAGAACTGAAGCTTTCTTT. This chain connects TRBV5-8 to TRBJ1-1, with a possible D match to TRBD1 (6 bases). The CDR3 covers 14 residues. Per germline, CDR1 SGHTS and CDR2 YDEGEE. Trimming removed 1 base at V and 5 bases at J, with 12 bases between.

This clone was detected only once. The chain recombines TRBV29-1 with TRBJ1-1; D ambiguous. Germline lookup yields CDR1 SQVTM and CDR2 ANQGSEA. The CDR3 covers 13 residues. Trimming pared 4 bases from V and 2 bases from J, leaving 11 bases between. The CDR3, as DNA: TGCAGCGTTGTAGGTGACCTTAACACTGAAGCTTTCTTT. This gives the protein CSVVGDLNTEAFF.

This clone has more than one count but fewer than ten. This chain uses TRBV10-2 with TRBJ1-1, with D uncertain. The CDR3 spans 13 residues. Germline CDR1 reads WSHSY; CDR2 reads SAAADI. The germline V and J ends were trimmed by 7 bases and 6 bases, with 15 bases remaining between them. The CDR3 here is CASIKTLLSEAFF. CDR3 DNA sequence: TGCGCCAGCATCAAAACCCTACTATCTGAAGCTTTCTTT.

The chain is built from TRBV4-3 and TRBJ1-1, with 10 nucleotides matching TRBD1. V dropped 5 bases and J dropped 2; count of bases not matched to a gene: 8. CDR1 and CDR2 (germline): LGHNA, YSLEER. This CDR3 contains 16 residues. The CDR3 protein is CASSKRQGAVNTEAFF. CDR3 DNA: TGCGCCAGCAGCAAACGACAGGGGGCCGTCAACACTGAAGCTTTCTTT.

The chain links TRBV3-1 (or the pseudogene TRBV3-2) to TRBJ2-5; 14 bases align to TRBD2. This CDR3 comprises 16 residues. Germline V lookup: CDR1 LGHDT, CDR2 YNNKEL (reference sequence). Trimming at V came to 3 bases and at J to 5 bases, leaving 5 bases not matched to a gene. The CDR3 protein is CASSQGTSGRGETQYF. The DNA for the CDR3 is TGTGCCAGCAGCCAGGGGACTAGCGGGAGAGGGGAGACCCAGTACTTC.

The CDR3 spells CASSLEFSRQGPIYEQYF. CDR3 nucleotides: TGTGCCAGCAGCTTAGAGTTCTCCCGACAGGGCCCCATCTACGAGCAGTACTTC. The rearrangement joins TRBV7-2 to TRBJ2-7; 7 positions match TRBD1. The CDR3 runs 18 residues. The V gene end was trimmed by 1 base and the J gene end by 3 bases; junction bases not matched to a gene: 15. Germline CDR1 SGHTA, CDR2 FQGNSA.

The rearrangement links TRBV7-6 to TRBJ1-3; unclear D gene. Germline CDR1 reads SGHVS; CDR2 reads FNYEAQ. The ends were cut back, 7 bases at V and 4 bases at J, with 5 bases in the middle. The CDR3 runs to 11 residues. The CDR3: CASTPGNTIYF. CDR3 bases: TGTGCCAGCACCCCGGGAAACACCATATATTTT.

The chain employs TRBV28 and TRBJ1-3; 7 nucleotides line up with TRBD1. The CDR3 has 16 amino acids. The junction had 14 bases not matched to a gene; V was cut back by 4 bases and J by 8 bases. Germline V lookup: CDR1 MDHEN, CDR2 SYDVKM. This CDR3 reads CASSSPQGDVLHTIYF. The CDR3 region has the DNA TGTGCCAGCAGTTCCCCTCAGGGGGATGTTTTACACACCATATATTTT.

This chain joins TRBV27 and TRBJ2-1, with TRBD2 matching 8 bases. Germline values: CDR1 MNHEY, CDR2 SMNVEV (reference sequence). The CDR3 is made up of 16 amino acids. V dropped 3 bases and J dropped 0; count of bases not matched to a gene: 4. The CDR3 loop reads CASSLELADSYNEQFF. The CDR3, as DNA: TGTGCCAGCAGTTTGGAACTAGCGGACTCCTACAATGAGCAGTTCTTC.

The chain uses TRBV6-6 and TRBJ1-6, with 8 bases fitting TRBD1. The junction had 9 bases not matched to a gene; V was cut back by 4 bases and J by 7 bases. Germline assignment: CDR1 MNHNY and CDR2 SVGAGI (reference sequence). The CDR3 is 16 residues long. Written as DNA, the CDR3 is TGTGCCAGCAGTTCCGCAACCGGGACAGGCAATTCACCCCTCCACTTT. It translates to CASSSATGTGNSPLHF.

The chain carries TRBV28 and TRBJ1-6; the D is unclear. Trimming stripped 4 bases from V and 9 bases from J, with 13 bases between. The CDR3 totals 14 residues. Per the germline V gene, CDR1 is MDHEN and CDR2 is SYDVKM. CDR3 DNA: TGTGCCAGCAGTTCCGGGAAGGCAATTTCACCCCTCCACTTT. It specifies CASSSGKAISPLHF.

The genes are TRBV30 and TRBJ1-2; 7 nucleotides line up with TRBD1. The length of the CDR3 is 12 residues. Germline CDR1 and CDR2: GTSNPN and SVGIG (reference sequence). The ends lost 5 bases at V and 1 base at J; junction bases unmatched: 1. The CDR3 sequence: CAWHRGNYGYTF. CDR3 nucleotide sequence: TGTGCCTGGCACAGGGGTAACTATGGCTACACCTTC.

V gene TRBV24-1 combines with J gene TRBJ2-1; D may match TRBD1 or TRBD2 (5 bases each). CDR3 length equals 15 residues. Germline V CDR1 and CDR2: KGHDR, SFDVKD. With 3 bases removed from V and 10 bases from J, the gap between germline ends came to 18 bases. The CDR3 DNA sequence: TGTGCCACCAGTGATCTTTCCAGGGACGAGGGAGAGCAGTTCTTC. It codes for CATSDLSRDEGEQFF.

This clone was found once. The V and J genes are TRBV6-2 or TRBV6-3 and TRBJ2-7, with D perhaps matching TRBD1 or TRBD2 (5 bases each). The V and J ends lost 1 base and 6 bases respectively, with 7 bases between them. The CDR3 is 12 amino acids. Germline V lookup: CDR1 MNHEY, CDR2 SVGEGT. The CDR3 loop is CASSYLGPEQYF. The CDR3 region has the DNA TGTGCCAGCAGTTACTTGGGACCCGAGCAGTACTTC.

The V call is TRBV7-2, the J call TRBJ2-5, with 7 nucleotides matching TRBD1. Germline-derived CDR1 and CDR2 are SGHTA and FQGNSA. V trimming: 5 bases; J trimming: 1 base; junction bases outside the gene matches: 4. This CDR3 has 14 amino acids. Written as DNA, the CDR3 is TGTGCCAGCAGCCTAAACAGGGGCCAAGAGACCCAGTACTTC. Amino acids: CASSLNRGQETQYF.

This chain uses TRBV19 with TRBJ2-3, with no clear D. The germline V gene encodes CDR1 LNHDA and CDR2 SQIVND (reference sequence). V was pared by 10 bases and J by 2 bases, with 16 bases between. The CDR3 is 14 amino acids. CDR3 coding DNA: TGTGCCACTAAACCGGGTGGCCCCACAGATACGCAGTATTTT. This gives the protein CATKPGGPTDTQYF.

V and J are TRBV19 and TRBJ2-3; 8 bases are shared with TRBD1. V lost 4 bases and J lost 6; bases outside the gene matches: 9. The CDR3 is 15 residues long. Germline V CDR1 and CDR2: LNHDA, SQIVND (reference sequence). The CDR3 region has the DNA TGTGCCAGTAGTAAGTTGGACAGGGAGGCGGATACGCAGTATTTT. Translation: CASSKLDREADTQYF.

The chain has TRBV6-6 and TRBJ1-4; no definite D call. The CDR3 extends over 17 amino acids. The germline V and J ends were trimmed by 5 bases and 0 bases, with 16 bases remaining between them. Per the germline V gene, CDR1 is MNHNY and CDR2 is SVGAGI (reference sequence). CDR3 bases: TGTGCCAGCAGTCCCAACTGGTCTGGCGCAACTAATGAAAAACTGTTTTTT. Its translation: CASSPNWSGATNEKLFF.

The V call is TRBV6-5, the J call TRBJ1-6; D perhaps matches TRBD1 (6 bases). CDR3 size: 15 residues. V was pared by 1 base and J by 4 bases, with 8 bases between. Germline-derived CDR1 and CDR2 are MNHEY and SVGAGI. CDR3 DNA sequence: TGTGCCAGCAGTTACTGGACAGTGTATAATTCACCCCTCCACTTT. It codes for CASSYWTVYNSPLHF.

The chain couples TRBV4-3 to TRBJ1-4, with D possibly TRBD1 on 5 matching bases. CDR3 length: 15 amino acids. Germline V gene data show CDR1 as LGHNA and CDR2 as YSLEER. V lost 0 bases and J lost 5, with 10 bases in between. In DNA form, the CDR3 reads TGCGCCAGCAGCCAAGATAGGGACTGGAATGAAAAACTGTTTTTT. It translates to CASSQDRDWNEKLFF.

The J gene is TRBJ2-7, the V gene TRBV3-1 (or the pseudogene TRBV3-2), with D maybe TRBD1 (6 bases). The CDR3 sequence is 15 residues long. Germline CDR1 is LGHDT and CDR2 is YNNKEL (reference sequence). V lost 0 bases to trimming and J lost 3 bases, with 12 bases between them. CDR3 protein: CASSQDQGSGYEQYF. The DNA of the CDR3 is TGTGCCAGCAGCCAAGATCAGGGGTCTGGCTACGAGCAGTACTTC.

V gene TRBV3-1 (or the pseudogene TRBV3-2) combines with J gene TRBJ2-1, with 7 positions matching TRBD1. The J segment lost 3 bases and the V segment lost 3 bases, leaving 8 bases of the junction unmatched. From germline, CDR1 is LGHDT and CDR2 YNNKEL (reference sequence). The CDR3 length is 16 residues. In DNA, the CDR3 is TGTGCCAGCAGCCACATACAGGGGAGAATCTACAATGAGCAGTTCTTC. It yields the protein CASSHIQGRIYNEQFF.

The chain has TRBV7-9 and TRBJ2-1, with 10 bases lining up with TRBD2. V gave up 5 bases and J gave up 8 bases; unmatched junction bases: 9. The germline gives CDR1 SEHNR, CDR2 FQNEAQ (reference sequence). This CDR3 region has 15 residues. CDR3 in amino acids: CASSLGTSDPHEQFF. The CDR3, as DNA: TGTGCCAGCAGCCTGGGGACTAGCGACCCACATGAGCAGTTCTTC.

The CDR3 sequence is CATSRDSVGQGPGYTF. In nucleotides, the CDR3 is TGTGCCACCAGCAGAGATTCAGTGGGGCAGGGGCCGGGCTACACCTTC. V and J are TRBV15 and TRBJ1-2, with TRBD1 as a possible D gene (6 bases). CDR1 LNHNV and CDR2 YYDKDF come from the germline V gene (reference sequence). Trimming removed 0 bases at V and 8 bases at J, with 19 bases between. The length of the CDR3 is 16 residues. Based on the CDR3 plus reference TRBV15 and TRBJ1-2, the full variable domain is DAMVIQNPRYQVTQFGKPVTLSCSQTLNHNVMYWYQQKSSQAPKLLFHYYDKDFNNEADTPDNFQSRRPNTSFCFLDIRSPGLGDTAMYLCATSRDSVGQGPGYTFGSGTRLTVV.

In DNA, the CDR3 is TGTGCCAGCAGCTTTCAGGAGGGGGTAATCTATGGCTACACCTTC. Translation: CASSFQEGVIYGYTF. This chain links TRBV7-9 with TRBJ1-2; weak D call: TRBD1 (6 bases). Germline lookup yields CDR1 SEHNR and CDR2 FQNEAQ (reference sequence). With 3 bases removed from V and 4 bases from J, the gap between germline ends came to 15 bases. This CDR3 is built from 15 residues. The whole variable domain, remainder taken from reference TRBV7-9 and TRBJ1-2, is DTGVSQNPRHKITKRGQNVTFRCDPISEHNRLYWYRQTLGQGPEFLTYFQNEAQLEKSRLLSDRFSAERPKGSFSTLEIQRTEQGDSAMYLCASSFQEGVIYGYTFGSGTRLTVV.